This entry concerns a single T cell receptor (beta chain). The CDR3 runs to 15 residues. Germline loops: CDR1 SGHTA, CDR2 FQGNSA. After removal of 2 bases from V and 2 bases from J, the junction contained 6 bases not matched to a gene. The data were taken from a study of shared clonotypes between healthy human individuals. Deep was the level at which the assay was run. Measured with immunoSEQ multiplex PCR; TCRdb has only the in-frame clones, and not every one. The table shows around 560,000 clones, with roughly 96% occurring only once. It was CD45RO-negative cells, positively selected for CCR7, that made up naive CD8 cells, with terminally differentiated effector memory CD45RA+ cells excluded.

The chain recombines TRBV7-2 with TRBJ2-7; 7 positions agree with TRBD2. The sequence was collected from a woman aged 25-40 years in good health. Input material: naive CD8+ T cells sorted from blood. This CDR3 is CASSLPGGQTYEQYF. The CDR3, as DNA: TGTGCCAGCAGCTTACCGGGAGGCCAAACCTACGAGCAGTACTTC.